A selection of T cell receptor beta chains follows, all from one sample in a study of identical twins. One entry per CDR3 protein, called by TCRdb with MiXCR from the 5' RACE reads. The sample has roughly 700,000 distinct CDR3 sequences; over 8.5% are singletons. The same sample was also studied in work on yellow fever vaccine responses in identical twins.

Source material: PBMCs. The receptors here all came from a woman in her late teens or twenties in good health. The CDR3 runs from the conserved cysteine through the conserved F or W. The D gene is left open where the match is weak. Not all rows give a size; the values are once, few, many and, for expanded clones, a class.

cdr3_aa cdr3_nt d_call j_call clone_size v_call
CASSLKLSETQYF TGTGCCAGCAGTTTAAAGTTATCGGAGACCCAGTACTTC . TRBJ2-5 . TRBV12-3/TRBV12-4
CASSEWGLYEQYF TGTGCCAGCAGTGAATGGGGGCTCTACGAGCAGTACTTC . TRBJ2-7 few TRBV25-1
CASSQGANTGELFF TGTGCCAGCTCACAGGGAGCGAACACCGGGGAGCTGTTTTTT . TRBJ2-2 many TRBV18
CATSGPGQGASYEQYF TGTGCCACCAGTGGACCCGGACAGGGCGCTTCCTACGAGCAGTACTTC TRBD1 TRBJ2-7 few TRBV24-1
CSASSRTSGRGEQFF TGCAGTGCTAGTAGTCGGACTAGCGGGAGGGGTGAGCAGTTCTTC TRBD2 TRBJ2-1 few TRBV20-1
CSARMASGVFETQYF TGCAGTGCTAGGATGGCTAGCGGGGTCTTCGAGACCCAGTACTTC TRBD2 TRBJ2-5 . TRBV20-1
CASSLGTNRKETQYF TGCGCCAGCAGCTTGGGGACTAATAGGAAAGAGACCCAGTACTTC . TRBJ2-5 . TRBV5-1
CASSPPGQKGTDTQYF TGTGCCAGCTCACCACCGGGACAGAAGGGCACAGATACGCAGTATTTT TRBD1 TRBJ2-3 few TRBV18
CASSLRGGSTYEQYF TGTGCCAGCAGTTTAAGAGGCGGGAGCACCTACGAGCAGTACTTC TRBD2 TRBJ2-7 . TRBV27
CASSPGNSGNTGELFF TGTGCCAGCAGTCCCGGTAATAGCGGGAACACCGGGGAGCTGTTTTTT . TRBJ2-2 few TRBV6-1
CASSTQTSGAGELFF TGTGCCAGCAGCACCCAGACTAGCGGGGCTGGGGAGCTGTTTTTT TRBD2 TRBJ2-2 few TRBV11-2
CASSPKERIGEEKLFF TGTGCCAGCAGTCCTAAGGAGCGAATTGGAGAAGAAAAACTGTTTTTT . TRBJ1-4 . TRBV6-1
CASSSGTSGRVGTDTQYF TGTGCCAGCAGCTCCGGGACTAGCGGGAGGGTAGGCACAGATACGCAGTATTTT . TRBJ2-3 few TRBV21-1
CASIRGTSYEQYF TGTGCCAGCATCCGAGGAACTTCCTACGAGCAGTACTTC . TRBJ2-7 few TRBV28
CAISGPLAEPPDTQYF TGTGCCATCAGTGGACCCTTAGCGGAGCCCCCGGATACGCAGTATTTT . TRBJ2-3 . TRBV10-3
CASSPISGGNQPQHF TGTGCCAGCAGCCCCATCTCCGGGGGGAATCAGCCCCAGCATTTT . TRBJ1-5 . TRBV7-2
CASSLIQGYAGELFF TGTGCCAGCAGTTTAATACAGGGGTACGCCGGGGAGCTGTTTTTT TRBD1 TRBJ2-2 many TRBV7-2
CASSLRDYGYTF TGTGCCAGCAGCCTACGAGACTATGGCTACACCTTC . TRBJ1-2 many TRBV12-3/TRBV12-4
CASSGDRIPNQPQHF TGTGCCAGCAGCGGCGACAGAATACCCAATCAGCCCCAGCATTTT . TRBJ1-5 few TRBV7-2
CASSQGNSGGETQYF TGTGCCAGCAGCCAAGGCAATAGCGGGGGTGAGACCCAGTACTTC TRBD2 TRBJ2-5 . TRBV3-1
CSVPTSGDYEQYF TGCAGCGTCCCGACTAGCGGGGACTACGAGCAGTACTTC TRBD2 TRBJ2-7 many TRBV29-1
CASSGRLAGGSYEQYF TGCGCCAGCAGCGGCCGACTAGCGGGAGGTTCCTACGAGCAGTACTTC TRBD2 TRBJ2-7 many TRBV4-1
CASSTGQGAETEAFF TGTGCCAGCTCTACCGGACAGGGAGCGGAGACTGAAGCTTTCTTT TRBD1 TRBJ1-1 . TRBV4-2
CASSSSGTSGELFF TGTGCCAGCAGTTCCAGCGGGACTTCCGGGGAGCTGTTTTTT TRBD2 TRBJ2-2 few TRBV6-2/TRBV6-3